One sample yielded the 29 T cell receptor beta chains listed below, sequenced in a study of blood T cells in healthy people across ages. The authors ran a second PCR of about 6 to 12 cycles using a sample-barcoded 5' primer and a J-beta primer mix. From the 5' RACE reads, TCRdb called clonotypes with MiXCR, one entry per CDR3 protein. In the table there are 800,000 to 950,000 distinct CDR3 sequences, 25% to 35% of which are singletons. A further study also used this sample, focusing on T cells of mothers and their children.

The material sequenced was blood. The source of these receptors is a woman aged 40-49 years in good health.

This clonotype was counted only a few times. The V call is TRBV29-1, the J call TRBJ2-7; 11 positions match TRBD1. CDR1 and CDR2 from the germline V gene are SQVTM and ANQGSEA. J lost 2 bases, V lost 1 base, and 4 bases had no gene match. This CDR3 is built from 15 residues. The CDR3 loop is CSVEGGDRGTYEQYF. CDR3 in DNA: TGCAGCGTTGAAGGCGGGGACAGGGGGACCTACGAGCAGTACTTC.

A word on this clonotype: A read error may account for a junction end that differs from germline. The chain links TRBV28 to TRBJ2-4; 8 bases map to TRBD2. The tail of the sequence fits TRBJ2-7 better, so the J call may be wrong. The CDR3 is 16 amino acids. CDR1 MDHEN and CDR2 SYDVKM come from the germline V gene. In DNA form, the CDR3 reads TGTGCCGGCAGTGGGGGCCCCCCGGGAGGGAACTACGAGCAGTACTTC. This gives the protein CAGSGGPPGGNYEQYF.

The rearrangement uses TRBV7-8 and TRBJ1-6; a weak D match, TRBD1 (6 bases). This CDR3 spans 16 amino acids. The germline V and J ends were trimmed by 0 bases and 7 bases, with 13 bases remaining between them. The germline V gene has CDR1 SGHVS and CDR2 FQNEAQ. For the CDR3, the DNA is TGTGCCAGCAGCTTAGCGACTGGACAGCCAAATTCACCCCTCCACTTT. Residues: CASSLATGQPNSPLHF.

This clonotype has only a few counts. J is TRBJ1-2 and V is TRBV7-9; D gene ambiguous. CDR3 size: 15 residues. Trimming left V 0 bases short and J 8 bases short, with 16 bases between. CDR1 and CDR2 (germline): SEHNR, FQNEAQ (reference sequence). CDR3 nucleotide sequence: TGTGCCAGCAGCTTAGCGCTTCGGGAGCGCGGAGGCTACACCTTC. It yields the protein CASSLALRERGGYTF.

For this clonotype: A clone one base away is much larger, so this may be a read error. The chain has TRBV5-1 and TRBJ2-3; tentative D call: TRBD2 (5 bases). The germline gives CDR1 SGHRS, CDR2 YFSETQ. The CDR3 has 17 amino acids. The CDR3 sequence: CASSLGGFRRSTDAQYF. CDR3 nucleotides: TGCGCCAGCAGCCTTGGAGGATTTCGCAGAAGCACAGATGCGCAGTATTTT.

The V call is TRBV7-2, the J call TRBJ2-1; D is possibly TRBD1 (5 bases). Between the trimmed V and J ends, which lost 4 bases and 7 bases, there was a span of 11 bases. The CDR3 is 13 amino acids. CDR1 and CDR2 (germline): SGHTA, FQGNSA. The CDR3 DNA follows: TGTGCCAGCAGCTCGATTAGGGGAAATGAGCAGTTCTTC. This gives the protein CASSSIRGNEQFF.

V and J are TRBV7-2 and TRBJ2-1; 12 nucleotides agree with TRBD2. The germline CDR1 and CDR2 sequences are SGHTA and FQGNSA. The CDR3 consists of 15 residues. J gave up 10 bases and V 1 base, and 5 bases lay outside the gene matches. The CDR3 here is CASSLGLAGGPEQFF. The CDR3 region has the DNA TGTGCCAGCAGCTTAGGGCTAGCGGGGGGGCCAGAGCAGTTCTTC.

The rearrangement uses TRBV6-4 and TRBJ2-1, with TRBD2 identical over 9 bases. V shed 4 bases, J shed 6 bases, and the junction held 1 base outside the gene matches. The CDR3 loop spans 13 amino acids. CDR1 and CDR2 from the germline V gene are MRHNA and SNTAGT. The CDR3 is CASSVLAGNEQFF. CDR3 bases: TGTGCCAGCAGTGTACTAGCGGGCAATGAGCAGTTCTTC.

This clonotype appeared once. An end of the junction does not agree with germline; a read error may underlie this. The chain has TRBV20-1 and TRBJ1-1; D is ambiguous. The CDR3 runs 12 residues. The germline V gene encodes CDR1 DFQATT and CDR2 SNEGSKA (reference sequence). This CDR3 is CSGSDLNTEAFF. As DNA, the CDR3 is TGCAGTGGGTCGGACCTGAACACCGAAGCTTTCTTT.

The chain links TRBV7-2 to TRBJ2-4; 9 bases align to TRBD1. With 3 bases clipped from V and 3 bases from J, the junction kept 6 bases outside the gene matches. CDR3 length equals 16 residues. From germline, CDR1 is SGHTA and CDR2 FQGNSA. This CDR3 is CASSLDWTGVKNIQYF. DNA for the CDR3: TGTGCCAGCAGCTTGGATTGGACAGGGGTCAAAAACATTCAGTACTTC.

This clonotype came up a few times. The CDR3, as DNA: TGTGCCAGCAGTCAAACAGGGATCCCAGATACGCAGTATTTT. Encoded protein: CASSQTGIPDTQYF. The chain uses TRBV12-3 or TRBV12-4 and TRBJ2-3, with a weak D call TRBD1 (6 bases). This CDR3 region has 14 residues. The V gene lost 5 bases and the J gene lost 4 bases, with 13 bases spanning the gap.

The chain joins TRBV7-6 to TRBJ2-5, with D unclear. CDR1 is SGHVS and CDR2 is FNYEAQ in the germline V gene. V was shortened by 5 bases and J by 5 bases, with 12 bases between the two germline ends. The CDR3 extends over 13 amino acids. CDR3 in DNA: TGTGCCAGCAGCCAGGCTTCCTGGGAGACCCAGTACTTC. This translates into CASSQASWETQYF.

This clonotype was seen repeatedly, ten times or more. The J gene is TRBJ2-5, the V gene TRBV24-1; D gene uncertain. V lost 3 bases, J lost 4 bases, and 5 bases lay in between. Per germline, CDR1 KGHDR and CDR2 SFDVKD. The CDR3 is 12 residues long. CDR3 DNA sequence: TGTGCCACCAGTGATCCCGCAGAGACCCAGTACTTC. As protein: CATSDPAETQYF.

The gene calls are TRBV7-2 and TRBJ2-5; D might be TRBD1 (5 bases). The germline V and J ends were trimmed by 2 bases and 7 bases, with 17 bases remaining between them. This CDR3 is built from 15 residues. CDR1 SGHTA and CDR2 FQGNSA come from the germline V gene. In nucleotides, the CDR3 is TGTGCCAGCAGCTTATATCAAGGGGCCAAAGGGACCCAGTACTTC. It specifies CASSLYQGAKGTQYF.

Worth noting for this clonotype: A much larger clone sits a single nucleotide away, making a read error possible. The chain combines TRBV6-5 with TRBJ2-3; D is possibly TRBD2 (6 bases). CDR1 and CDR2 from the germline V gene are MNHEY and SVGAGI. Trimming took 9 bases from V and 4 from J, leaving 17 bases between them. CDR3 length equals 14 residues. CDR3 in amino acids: CASGSGTAADTQYF. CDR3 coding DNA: TGTGCCAGTGGCTCCGGGACTGCCGCAGATACGCAGTATTTT.

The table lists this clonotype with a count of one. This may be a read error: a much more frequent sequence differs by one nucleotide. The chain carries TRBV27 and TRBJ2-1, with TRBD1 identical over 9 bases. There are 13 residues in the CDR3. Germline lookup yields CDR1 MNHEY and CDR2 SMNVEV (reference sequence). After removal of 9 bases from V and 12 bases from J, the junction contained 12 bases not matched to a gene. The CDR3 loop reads CASWGQGMGVQFF. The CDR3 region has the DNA TGTGCCAGTTGGGGACAGGGTATGGGTGTGCAGTTCTTC.

CDR3 in amino acids: CAWRGDTSNYGYTF. CDR3 nucleotide sequence: TGTGCCTGGAGGGGAGACACATCTAACTATGGCTACACCTTC. V gene TRBV30 combines with J gene TRBJ1-2; no definite D call. The germline V gene encodes CDR1 GTSNPN and CDR2 SVGIG (reference sequence). The CDR3 totals 14 residues. V lost 3 bases, J lost 0 bases, and 11 bases lay in between.

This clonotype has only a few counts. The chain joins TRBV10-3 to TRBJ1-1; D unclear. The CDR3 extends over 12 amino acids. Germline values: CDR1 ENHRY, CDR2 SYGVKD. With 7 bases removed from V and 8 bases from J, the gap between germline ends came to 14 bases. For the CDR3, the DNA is TGTGCCATCAACGATTCAGGAGGGGAAGCTTTCTTT. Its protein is CAINDSGGEAFF.

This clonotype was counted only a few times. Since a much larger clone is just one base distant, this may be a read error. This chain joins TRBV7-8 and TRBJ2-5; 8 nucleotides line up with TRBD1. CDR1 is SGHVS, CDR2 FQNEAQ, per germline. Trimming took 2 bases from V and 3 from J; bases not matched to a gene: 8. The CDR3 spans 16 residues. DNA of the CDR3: TGTGCCAGCAGCTTATACGGACAGGGAAGAGAAGAGACCCAGTACTTC. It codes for CASSLYGQGREETQYF.

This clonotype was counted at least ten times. CDR3 in DNA: TGTGCCAGCAGCCTGACCCTCAAGGGAAACATTCAGTACTTC. This codes for CASSLTLKGNIQYF. V gene TRBV7-2 combines with J gene TRBJ2-4; D gene unclear. Trimming removed 5 bases at V and 6 bases at J, with 14 bases between. Per germline, CDR1 SGHTA and CDR2 FQGNSA. This CDR3 has 14 amino acids.

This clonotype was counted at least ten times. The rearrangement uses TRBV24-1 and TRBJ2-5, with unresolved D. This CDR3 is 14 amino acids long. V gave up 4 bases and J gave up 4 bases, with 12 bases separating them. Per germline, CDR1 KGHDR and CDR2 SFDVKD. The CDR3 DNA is TGTGCCACCAGTGAGGCGAGTGTAATAGAGACCCAGTACTTC. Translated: CATSEASVIETQYF.

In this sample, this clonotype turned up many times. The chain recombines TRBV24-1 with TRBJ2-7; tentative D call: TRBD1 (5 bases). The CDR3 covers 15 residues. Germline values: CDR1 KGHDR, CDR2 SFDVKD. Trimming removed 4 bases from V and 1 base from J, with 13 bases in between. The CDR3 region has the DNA TGTGCCACCAGTGACAAATCAACAGGATCCTACGAGCAGTACTTC. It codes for CATSDKSTGSYEQYF.

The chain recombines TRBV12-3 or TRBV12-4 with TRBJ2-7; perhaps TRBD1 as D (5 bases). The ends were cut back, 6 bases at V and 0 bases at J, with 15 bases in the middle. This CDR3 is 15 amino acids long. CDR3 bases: TGTGCCAGCAGGGCGCCAGGACACCTCTCCTACGAGCAGTACTTC. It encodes CASRAPGHLSYEQYF.

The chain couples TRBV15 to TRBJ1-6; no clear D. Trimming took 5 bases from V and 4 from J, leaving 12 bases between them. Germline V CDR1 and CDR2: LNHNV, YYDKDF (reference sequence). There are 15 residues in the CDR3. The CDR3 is CATSLVAGYNSPLHF. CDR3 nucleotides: TGTGCCACCAGCCTGGTAGCCGGATATAATTCACCCCTCCACTTT.

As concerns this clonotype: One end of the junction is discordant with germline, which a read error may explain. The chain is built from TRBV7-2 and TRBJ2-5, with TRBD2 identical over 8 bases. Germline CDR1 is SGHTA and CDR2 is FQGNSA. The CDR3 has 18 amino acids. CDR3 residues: CASSPGGSGAITNKEICF. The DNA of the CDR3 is TGTGCCAGCAGCCCAGGTGGTAGCGGGGCCATAACGAACAAGGAAATTTGCTTC.

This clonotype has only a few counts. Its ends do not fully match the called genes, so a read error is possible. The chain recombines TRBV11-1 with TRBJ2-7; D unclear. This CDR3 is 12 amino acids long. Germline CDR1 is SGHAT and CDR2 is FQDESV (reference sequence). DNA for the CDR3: TGTGCCAGTAGCTTCCCAGGTCCCGAGCAGTACTTC. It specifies CASSFPGPEQYF.

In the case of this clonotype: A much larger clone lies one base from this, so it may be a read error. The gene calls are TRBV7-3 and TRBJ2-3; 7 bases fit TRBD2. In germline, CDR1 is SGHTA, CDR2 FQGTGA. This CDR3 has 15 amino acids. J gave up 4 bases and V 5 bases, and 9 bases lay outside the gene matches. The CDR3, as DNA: TGTGCCAGCAGCCGAGGACCTACTAGCGCAGATACGCAGTATTTT. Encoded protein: CASSRGPTSADTQYF.

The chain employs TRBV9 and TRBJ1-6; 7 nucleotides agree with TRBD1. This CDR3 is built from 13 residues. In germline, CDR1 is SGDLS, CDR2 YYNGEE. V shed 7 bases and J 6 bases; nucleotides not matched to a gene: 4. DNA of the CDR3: TGTGCCAGCTCGCGACAGGGTAATTCACCCCTCCACTTT. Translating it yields CASSRQGNSPLHF.

In DNA, the CDR3 is TGTGCCAGCGCTCCAGGGGGTGGCTATGGCTACACCTTC. It codes for CASAPGGGYGYTF. J is TRBJ1-2 and V is TRBV28, with 7 nucleotides matching TRBD1. Germline values: CDR1 MDHEN, CDR2 SYDVKM. There are 13 residues in the CDR3. Trimming at V came to 8 bases and at J to 4 bases, leaving 7 bases not matched to a gene.